This record covers a single T cell receptor beta chain. Its antigen is unidentified. This specimen belongs to a study of cytomegalovirus exposure and HLA in healthy donors. In the study overall: Unique TCRs from HLA-typed donors, roughly 89 million of them, were held in an early data release. Findings and limits, study-wide: Owing to their indistinguishability, certain V segments, notably TRBV6-2 and TRBV6-3, were excluded. Accurate prediction of HLA-A and HLA-B alleles (for most subjects) was reportedly achieved from TCR beta sequences. Overall, around 160 TCR beta chains were annotated as cytomegalovirus-associated.

In the PCR, 60 Vbeta and 13 Jbeta primers were used. The assay was immunoSEQ multiplex PCR, and TCRdb's table has in-frame clones only and misses some. This table lists some 110,000 clones. This CDR3 has 13 amino acids. V shed 0 bases and J 11 bases; nucleotides not matched to a gene: 7. What was sequenced was PBMCs. This rearrangement joins TRBV5-3 to TRBJ1-1; 7 bases align to TRBD1. TRBV5-3 is an ORF, and what it does is uncertain. The TCR originated in a man younger than 35 in good health and CMV-seronegative. In DNA form, the CDR3 reads TGTGCCAGAAGCTTGGCCACAGGGGCTCTGGCTTTCTTT. Translated, it gives CARSLATGALAFF.